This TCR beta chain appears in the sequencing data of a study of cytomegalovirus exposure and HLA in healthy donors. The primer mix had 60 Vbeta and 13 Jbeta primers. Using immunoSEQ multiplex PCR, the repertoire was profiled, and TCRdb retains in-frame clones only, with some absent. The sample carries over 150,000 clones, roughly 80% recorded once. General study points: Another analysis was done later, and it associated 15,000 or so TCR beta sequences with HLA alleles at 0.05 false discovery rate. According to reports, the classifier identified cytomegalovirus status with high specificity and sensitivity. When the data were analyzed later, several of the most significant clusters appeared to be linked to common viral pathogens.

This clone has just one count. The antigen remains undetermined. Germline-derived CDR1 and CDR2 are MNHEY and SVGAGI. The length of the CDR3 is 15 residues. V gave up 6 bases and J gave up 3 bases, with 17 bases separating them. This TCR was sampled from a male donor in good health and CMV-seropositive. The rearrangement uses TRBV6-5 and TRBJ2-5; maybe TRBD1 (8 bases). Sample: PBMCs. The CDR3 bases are TGTGCCAGCAGGCCCTGGACAGGGAGGGAAGAGACCCAGTACTTC. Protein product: CASRPWTGREETQYF.